This T cell receptor beta chain is drawn from a study of shared clonotypes between healthy human individuals. On the study more broadly: Sampling drew on donors who were a couple of women and a few men aged 18 to 49. Notes on the study in general: Sampling covered nothing but blood. Tissue TCR repertoires likely differ from those found in blood.

Germline loops: CDR1 MDHEN, CDR2 SYDVKM. The CDR3 contains 12 residues. Trimming shortened V by 6 bases and J by 5 bases, and 7 bases separated the two germline ends. Using 200 ng DNA, 25,000 to 35,000 T cell genomes, the sorted-subset replicate PCRs were run. The data were produced by immunoSEQ multiplex PCR, yet TCRdb's version contains in-frame clones alone and is incomplete. The sample lists under 1,900,000 clones, 98% seen once, with approximately 0.38% in the top ten. A remark on this clone: Its antigen is not known.

Specimen: naive CD4+ T cells sorted from blood. Noted subset: CD45RA+ positively selected. The receptor's source is a man aged 25-40 years in good health. V gene TRBV28 combines with J gene TRBJ1-4, with D unresolved. The CDR3 nucleotides are TGTGCCAGCAGGACGGGGAATGAAAAACTGTTTTTT. This sequence encodes CASRTGNEKLFF.